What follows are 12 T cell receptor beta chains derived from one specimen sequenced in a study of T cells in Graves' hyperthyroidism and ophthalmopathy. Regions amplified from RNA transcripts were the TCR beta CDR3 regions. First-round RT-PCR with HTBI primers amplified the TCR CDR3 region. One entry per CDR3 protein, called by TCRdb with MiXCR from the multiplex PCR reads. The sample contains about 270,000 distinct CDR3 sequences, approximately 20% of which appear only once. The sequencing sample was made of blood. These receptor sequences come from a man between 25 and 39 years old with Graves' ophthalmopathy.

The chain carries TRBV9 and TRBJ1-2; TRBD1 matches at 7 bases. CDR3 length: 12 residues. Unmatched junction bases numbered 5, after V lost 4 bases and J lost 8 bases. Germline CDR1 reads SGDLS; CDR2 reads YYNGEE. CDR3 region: CASSPDRNGYTF. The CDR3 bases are TGTGCCAGCAGCCCGGACAGGAACGGCTACACCTTC.

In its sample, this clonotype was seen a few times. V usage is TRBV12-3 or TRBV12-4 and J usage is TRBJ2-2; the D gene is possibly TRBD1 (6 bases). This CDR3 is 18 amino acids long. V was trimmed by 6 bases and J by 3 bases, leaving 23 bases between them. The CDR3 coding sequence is TGTGCCAGCAGCTCAGACAGGCGGCTAAAGAGCGACACCGGGGAGCTGTTTTTT. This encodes CASSSDRRLKSDTGELFF.

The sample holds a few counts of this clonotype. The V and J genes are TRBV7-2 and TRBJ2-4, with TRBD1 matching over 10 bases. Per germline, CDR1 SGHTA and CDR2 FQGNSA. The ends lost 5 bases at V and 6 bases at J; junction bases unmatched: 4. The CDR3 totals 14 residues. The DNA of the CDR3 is TGTGCCAGCAGCAGGGGACAGGGGCGAAACATTCAGTACTTC. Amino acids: CASSRGQGRNIQYF.

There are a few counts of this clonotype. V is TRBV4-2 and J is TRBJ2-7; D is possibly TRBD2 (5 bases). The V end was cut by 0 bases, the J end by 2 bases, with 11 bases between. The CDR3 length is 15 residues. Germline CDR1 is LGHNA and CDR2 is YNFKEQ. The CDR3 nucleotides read TGTGCCAGCAGCCAAGATCGAGACTATACCTACGAGCAGTACTTC. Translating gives CASSQDRDYTYEQYF.

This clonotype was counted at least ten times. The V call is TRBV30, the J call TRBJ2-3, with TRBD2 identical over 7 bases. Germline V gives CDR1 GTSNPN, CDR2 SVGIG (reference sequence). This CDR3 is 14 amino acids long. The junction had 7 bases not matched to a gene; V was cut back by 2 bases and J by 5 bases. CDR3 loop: CAWSWAGERDTQYF. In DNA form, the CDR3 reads TGTGCCTGGAGTTGGGCGGGAGAACGAGATACGCAGTATTTT.

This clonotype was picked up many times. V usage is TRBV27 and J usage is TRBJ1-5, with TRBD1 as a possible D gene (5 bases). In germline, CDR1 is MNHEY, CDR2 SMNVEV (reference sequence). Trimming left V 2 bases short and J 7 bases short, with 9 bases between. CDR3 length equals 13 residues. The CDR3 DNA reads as TGTGCCAGCAGTTTAATGAGGGGCCAGCCCCAGCATTTT. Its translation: CASSLMRGQPQHF.

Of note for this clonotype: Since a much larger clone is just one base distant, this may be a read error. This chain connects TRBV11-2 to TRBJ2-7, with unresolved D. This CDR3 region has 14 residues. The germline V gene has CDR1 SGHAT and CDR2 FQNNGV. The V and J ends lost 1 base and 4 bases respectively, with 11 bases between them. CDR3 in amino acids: CASSLVLTDYEQYF. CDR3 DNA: TGTGCCAGCAGCTTAGTACTAACGGATTACGAGCAGTACTTC. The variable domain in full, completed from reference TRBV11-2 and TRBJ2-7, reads EAGVAQSPRYKIIEKRQSVAFWCNPISGHATLYWYQQILGQGPKLLIQFQNNGVVDDSQLPKDRFSAERLKGVDSTLKIQPAKLEDSAVYLCASSLVLTDYEQYFGPGTRLTVT.

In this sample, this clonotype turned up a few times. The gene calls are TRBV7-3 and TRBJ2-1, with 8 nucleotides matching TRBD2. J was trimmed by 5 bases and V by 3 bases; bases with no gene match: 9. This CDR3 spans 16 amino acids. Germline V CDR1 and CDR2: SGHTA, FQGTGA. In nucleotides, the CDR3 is TGTGCCAGCAGCTTTATAGCGCTAGCGGGTCACAATGAGCAGTTCTTC. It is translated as CASSFIALAGHNEQFF.

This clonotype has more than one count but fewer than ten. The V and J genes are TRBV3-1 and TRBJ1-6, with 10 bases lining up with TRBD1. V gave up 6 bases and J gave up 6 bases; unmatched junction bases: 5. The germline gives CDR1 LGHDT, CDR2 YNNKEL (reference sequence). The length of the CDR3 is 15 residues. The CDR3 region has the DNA TGTGCCAGCAGAGGCGACAGGGGGCTTAATTCACCCCTCCACTTT. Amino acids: CASRGDRGLNSPLHF.

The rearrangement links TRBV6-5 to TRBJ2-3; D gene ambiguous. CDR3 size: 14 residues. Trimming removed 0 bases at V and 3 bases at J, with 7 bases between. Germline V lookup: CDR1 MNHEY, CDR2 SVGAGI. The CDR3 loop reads CASSYSDVTDTQYF. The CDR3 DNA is TGTGCCAGCAGTTACTCCGACGTAACAGATACGCAGTATTTT.

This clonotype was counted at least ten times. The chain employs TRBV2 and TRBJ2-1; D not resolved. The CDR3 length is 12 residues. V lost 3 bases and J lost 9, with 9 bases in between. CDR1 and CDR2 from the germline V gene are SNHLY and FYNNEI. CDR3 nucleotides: TGTGCCAGCAGTGAGGTTACAACTGAGCAGTTCTTC. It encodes CASSEVTTEQFF. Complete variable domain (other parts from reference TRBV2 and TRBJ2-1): EPEVTQTPSHQVTQMGQEVILRCVPISNHLYFYWYRQILGQKVEFLVSFYNNEISEKSEIFDDQFSVERPDGSNFTLKIRSTKLEDSAMYFCASSEVTTEQFFGPGTRLTVL.

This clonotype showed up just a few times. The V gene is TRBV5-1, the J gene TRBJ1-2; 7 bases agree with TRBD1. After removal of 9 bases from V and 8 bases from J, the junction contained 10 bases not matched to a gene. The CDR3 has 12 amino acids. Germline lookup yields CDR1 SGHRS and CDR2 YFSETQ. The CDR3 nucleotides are TGCGCCACCTCGACAGGGACTCAGGGCTACACCTTC. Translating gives CATSTGTQGYTF. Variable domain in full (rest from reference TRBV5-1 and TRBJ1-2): KAGVTQTPRYLIKTRGQQVTLSCSPISGHRSVSWYQQTPGQGLQFLFEYFSETQRNKGNFPGRFSGRQFSNSRSEMNVSTLELGDSALYLCATSTGTQGYTFGSGTRLTVV.